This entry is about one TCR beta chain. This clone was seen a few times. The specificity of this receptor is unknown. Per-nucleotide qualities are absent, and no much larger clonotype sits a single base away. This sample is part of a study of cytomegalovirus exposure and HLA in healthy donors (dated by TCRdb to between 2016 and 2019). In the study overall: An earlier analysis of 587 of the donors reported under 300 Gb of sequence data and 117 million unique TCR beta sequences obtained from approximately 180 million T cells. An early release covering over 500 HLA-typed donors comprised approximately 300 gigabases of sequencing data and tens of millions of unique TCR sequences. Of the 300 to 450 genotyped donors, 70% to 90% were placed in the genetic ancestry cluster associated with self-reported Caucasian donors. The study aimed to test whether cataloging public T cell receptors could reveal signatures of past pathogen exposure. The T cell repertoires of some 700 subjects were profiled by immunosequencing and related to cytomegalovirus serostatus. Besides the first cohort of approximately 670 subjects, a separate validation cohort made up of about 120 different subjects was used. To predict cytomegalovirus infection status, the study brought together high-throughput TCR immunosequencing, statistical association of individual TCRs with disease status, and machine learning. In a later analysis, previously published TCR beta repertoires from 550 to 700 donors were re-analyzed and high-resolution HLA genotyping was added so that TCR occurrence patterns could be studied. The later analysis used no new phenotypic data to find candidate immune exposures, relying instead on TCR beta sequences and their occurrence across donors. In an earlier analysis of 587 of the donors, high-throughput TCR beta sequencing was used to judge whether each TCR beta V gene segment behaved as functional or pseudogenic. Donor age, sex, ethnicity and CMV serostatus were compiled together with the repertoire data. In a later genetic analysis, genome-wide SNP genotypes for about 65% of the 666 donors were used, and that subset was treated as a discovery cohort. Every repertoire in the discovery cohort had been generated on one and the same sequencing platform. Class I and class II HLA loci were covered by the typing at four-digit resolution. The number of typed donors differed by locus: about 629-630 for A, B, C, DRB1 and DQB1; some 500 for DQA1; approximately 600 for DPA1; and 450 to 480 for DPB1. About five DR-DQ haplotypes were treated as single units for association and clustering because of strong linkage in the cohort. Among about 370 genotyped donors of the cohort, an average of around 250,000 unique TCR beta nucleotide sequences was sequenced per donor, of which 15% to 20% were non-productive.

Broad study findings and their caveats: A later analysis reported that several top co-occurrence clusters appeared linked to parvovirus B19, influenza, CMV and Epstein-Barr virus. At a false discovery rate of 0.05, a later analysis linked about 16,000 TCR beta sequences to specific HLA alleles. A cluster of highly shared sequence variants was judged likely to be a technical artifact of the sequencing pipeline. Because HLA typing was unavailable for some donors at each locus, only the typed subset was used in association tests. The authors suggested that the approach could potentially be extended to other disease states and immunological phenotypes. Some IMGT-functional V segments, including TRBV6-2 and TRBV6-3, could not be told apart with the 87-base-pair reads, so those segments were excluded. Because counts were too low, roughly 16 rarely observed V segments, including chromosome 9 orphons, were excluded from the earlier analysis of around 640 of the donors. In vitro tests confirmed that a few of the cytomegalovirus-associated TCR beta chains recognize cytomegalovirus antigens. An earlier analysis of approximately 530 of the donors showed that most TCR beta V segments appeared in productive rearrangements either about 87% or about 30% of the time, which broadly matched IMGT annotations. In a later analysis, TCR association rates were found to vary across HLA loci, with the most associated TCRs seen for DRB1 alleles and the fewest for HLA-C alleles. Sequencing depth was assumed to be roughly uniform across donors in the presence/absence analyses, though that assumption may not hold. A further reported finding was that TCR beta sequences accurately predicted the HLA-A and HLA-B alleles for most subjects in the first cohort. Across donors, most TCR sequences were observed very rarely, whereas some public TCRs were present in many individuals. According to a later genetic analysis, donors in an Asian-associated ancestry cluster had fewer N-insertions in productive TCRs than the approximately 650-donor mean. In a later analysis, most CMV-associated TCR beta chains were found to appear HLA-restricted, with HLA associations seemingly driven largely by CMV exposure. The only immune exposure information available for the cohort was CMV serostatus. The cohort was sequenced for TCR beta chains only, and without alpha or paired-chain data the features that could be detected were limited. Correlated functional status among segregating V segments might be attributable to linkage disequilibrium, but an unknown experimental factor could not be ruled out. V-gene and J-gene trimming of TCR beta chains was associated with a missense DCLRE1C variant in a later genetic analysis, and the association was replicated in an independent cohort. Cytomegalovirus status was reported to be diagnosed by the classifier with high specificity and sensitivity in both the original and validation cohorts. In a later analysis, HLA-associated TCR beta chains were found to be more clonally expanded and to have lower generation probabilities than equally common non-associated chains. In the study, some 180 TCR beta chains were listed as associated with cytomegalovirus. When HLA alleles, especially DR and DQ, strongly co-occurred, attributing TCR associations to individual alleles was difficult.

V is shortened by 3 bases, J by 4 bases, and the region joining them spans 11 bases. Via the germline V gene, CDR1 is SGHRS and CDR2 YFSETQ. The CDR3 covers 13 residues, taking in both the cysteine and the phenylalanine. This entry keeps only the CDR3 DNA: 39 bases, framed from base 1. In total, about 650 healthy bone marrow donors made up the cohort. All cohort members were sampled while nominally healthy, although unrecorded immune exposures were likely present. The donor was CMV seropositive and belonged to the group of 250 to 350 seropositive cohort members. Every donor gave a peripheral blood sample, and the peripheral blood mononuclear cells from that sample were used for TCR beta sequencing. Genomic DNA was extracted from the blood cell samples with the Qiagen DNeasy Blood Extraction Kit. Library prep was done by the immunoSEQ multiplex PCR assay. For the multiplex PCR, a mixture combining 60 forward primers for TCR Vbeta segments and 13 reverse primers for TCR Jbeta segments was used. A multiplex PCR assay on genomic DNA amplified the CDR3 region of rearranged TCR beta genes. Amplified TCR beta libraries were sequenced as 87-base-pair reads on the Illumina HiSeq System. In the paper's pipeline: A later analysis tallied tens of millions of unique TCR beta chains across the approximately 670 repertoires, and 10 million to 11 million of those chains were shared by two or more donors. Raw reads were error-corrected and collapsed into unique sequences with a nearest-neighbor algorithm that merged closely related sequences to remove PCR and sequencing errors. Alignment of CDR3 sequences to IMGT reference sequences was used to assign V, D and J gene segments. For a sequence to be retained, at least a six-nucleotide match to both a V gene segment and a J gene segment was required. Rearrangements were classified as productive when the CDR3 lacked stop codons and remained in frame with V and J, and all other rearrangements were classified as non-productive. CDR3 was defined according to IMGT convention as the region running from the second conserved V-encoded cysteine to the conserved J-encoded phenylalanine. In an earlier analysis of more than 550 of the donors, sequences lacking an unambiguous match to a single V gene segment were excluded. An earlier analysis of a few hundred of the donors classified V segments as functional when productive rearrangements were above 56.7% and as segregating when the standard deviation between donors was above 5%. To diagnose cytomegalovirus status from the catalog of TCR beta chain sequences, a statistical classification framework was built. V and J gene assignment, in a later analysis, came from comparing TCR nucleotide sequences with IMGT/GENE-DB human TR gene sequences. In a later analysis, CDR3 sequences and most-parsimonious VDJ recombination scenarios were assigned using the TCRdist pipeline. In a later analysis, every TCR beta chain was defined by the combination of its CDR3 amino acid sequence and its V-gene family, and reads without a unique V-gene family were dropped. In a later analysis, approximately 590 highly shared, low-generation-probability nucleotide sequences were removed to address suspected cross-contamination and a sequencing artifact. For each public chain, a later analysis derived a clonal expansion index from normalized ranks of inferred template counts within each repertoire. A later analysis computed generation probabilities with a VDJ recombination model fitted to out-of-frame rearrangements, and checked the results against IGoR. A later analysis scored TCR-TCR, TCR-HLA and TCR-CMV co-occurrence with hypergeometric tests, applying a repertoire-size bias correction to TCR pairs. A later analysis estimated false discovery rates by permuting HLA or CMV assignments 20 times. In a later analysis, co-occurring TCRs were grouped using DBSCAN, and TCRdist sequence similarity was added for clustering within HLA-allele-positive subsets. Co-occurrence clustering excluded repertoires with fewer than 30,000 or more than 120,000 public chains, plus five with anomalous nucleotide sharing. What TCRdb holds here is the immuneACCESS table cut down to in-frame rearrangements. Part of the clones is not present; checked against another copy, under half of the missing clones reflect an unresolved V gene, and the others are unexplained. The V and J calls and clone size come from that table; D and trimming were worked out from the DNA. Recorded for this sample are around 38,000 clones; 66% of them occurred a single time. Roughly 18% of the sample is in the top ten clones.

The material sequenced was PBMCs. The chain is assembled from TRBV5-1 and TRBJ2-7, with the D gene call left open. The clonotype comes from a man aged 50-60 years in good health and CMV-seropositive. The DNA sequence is TGCGCCAGCAGCTCCTCGACTTGGTACGAGCAGTACTTC. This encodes CASSSSTWYEQYF.